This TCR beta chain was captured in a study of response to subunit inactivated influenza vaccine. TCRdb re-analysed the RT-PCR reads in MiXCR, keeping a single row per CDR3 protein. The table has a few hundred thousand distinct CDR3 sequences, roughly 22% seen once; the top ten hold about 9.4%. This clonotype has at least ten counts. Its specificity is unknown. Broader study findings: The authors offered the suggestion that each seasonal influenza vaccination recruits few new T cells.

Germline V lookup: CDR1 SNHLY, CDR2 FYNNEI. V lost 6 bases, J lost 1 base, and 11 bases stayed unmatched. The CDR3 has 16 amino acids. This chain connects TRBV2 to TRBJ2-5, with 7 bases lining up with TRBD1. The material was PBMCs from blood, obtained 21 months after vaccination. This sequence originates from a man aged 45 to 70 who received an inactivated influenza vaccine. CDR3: CASSRTTGNTQETQYF. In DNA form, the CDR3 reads TGTGCCAGCAGCCGAACGACAGGGAATACCCAAGAGACCCAGTACTTC. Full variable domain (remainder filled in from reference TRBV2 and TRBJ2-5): EPEVTQTPSHQVTQMGQEVILRCVPISNHLYFYWYRQILGQKVEFLVSFYNNEISEKSEIFDDQFSVERPDGSNFTLKIRSTKLEDSAMYFCASSRTTGNTQETQYFGPGTRLLVL.